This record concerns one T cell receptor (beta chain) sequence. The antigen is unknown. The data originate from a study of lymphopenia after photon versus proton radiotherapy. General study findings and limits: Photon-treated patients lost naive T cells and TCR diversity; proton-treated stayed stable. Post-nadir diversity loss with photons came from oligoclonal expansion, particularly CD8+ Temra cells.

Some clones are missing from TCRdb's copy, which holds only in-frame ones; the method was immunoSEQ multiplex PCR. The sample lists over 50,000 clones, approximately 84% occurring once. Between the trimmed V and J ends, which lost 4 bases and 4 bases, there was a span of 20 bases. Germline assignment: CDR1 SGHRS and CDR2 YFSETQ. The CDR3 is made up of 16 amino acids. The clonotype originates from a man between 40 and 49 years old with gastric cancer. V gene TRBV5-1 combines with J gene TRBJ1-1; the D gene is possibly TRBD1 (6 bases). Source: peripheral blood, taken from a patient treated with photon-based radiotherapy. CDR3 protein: CASSPSGSGVVTEAFF. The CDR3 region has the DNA TGCGCCAGCAGCCCCTCGGGCTCAGGGGTAGTCACTGAAGCTTTCTTT. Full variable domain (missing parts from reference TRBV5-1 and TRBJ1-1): KAGVTQTPRYLIKTRGQQVTLSCSPISGHRSVSWYQQTPGQGLQFLFEYFSETQRNKGNFPGRFSGRQFSNSRSEMNVSTLELGDSALYLCASSPSGSGVVTEAFFGQGTRLTVV.